Included here is one T cell receptor beta chain sequence, with context. The sample originates from a study of shared clonotypes between healthy human individuals. Across the study: Each donor contributed plates that comprised three CD4 naive, three CD4 memory, two CD8 naive and one CD8 memory.

Terminally differentiated effector memory CD45RA+ cells were excluded from the naive CD8 cells, which were CD45RO-negative and positively selected for CCR7. The V gene's germline CDR1 is SGHTA and CDR2 FQGNSA. The CDR3 totals 13 residues. V lost 4 bases to trimming and J lost 6 bases; unmatched junction nucleotides: 3. Deep-level settings were used for running the assay. Some clones are missing from TCRdb's copy, which holds only in-frame ones; the method was immunoSEQ multiplex PCR. The sample lists fewer than 800,000 clones; roughly nine tenths were seen once. Sequencing input: naive CD8+ T cells sorted from blood. The sequence came from a man aged 25 to 45 in good health. This sequence joins TRBV7-2 and TRBJ2-4; TRBD1 matches 7 bases. The CDR3 is CASSSRDRNIQYF. The CDR3 region has the DNA TGTGCCAGCAGCTCCCGGGACAGAAACATTCAGTACTTC.